A selection of T cell receptor beta chains follows, all from one sample in a study of blood T cells in healthy people across ages. Via MiXCR, TCRdb re-called the 5' RACE reads, giving one row per CDR3 protein. The repertoire includes about 1.4 million distinct CDR3 sequences, approximately 60% of them detected once, and more than 6% sits in the top ten. The sequenced sample consisted of blood. Receptor source: a man younger than 30 in good health. Both conserved end residues are part of each CDR3. Fields, in order: V gene, clone size, J gene, D gene, CDR3 protein, CDR3 DNA. The D gene is left open where the match is weak. The size field is filled for only some rows; it gives once, few, many or a size class.

>TRBV25-1|NA|TRBJ2-1|NA
CASSEYADEQFF
TGTGCCAGCAGTGAATATGCGGATGAGCAGTTCTTC
>TRBV7-9|once|TRBJ1-5|NA
CASSLGSDNQPQHF
TGTGCCAGCAGCTTAGGCAGTGACAATCAGCCCCAGCATTTT
>TRBV7-2|few|TRBJ2-1|NA
CASSRDLSSYNEQFF
TGTGCCAGCAGCCGGGACCTAAGCTCCTACAATGAGCAGTTCTTC
>TRBV7-6|NA|TRBJ2-2|NA
CASSRSGQANTGELFF
TGTGCCAGCAGCCGATCCGGACAAGCGAACACCGGGGAGCTGTTTTTT
>TRBV6-2/TRBV6-3|NA|TRBJ2-7|NA
CASSSRDRGADINEQYF
TGTGCCAGCAGTTCCCGGGACCGAGGAGCGGACATCAACGAGCAGTACTTC
>TRBV3-1|NA|TRBJ2-3|NA
CASSQEGTTHSPTYNPDTQYF
TGTGCCAGCAGCCAAGAAGGCACAACACACTCCCCCACCTATAATCCAGATACGCAGTATTTT
>TRBV4-2|NA|TRBJ2-5|NA
CASSRTQGKETQYF
TGTGCCAGCAGCCGCACTCAGGGGAAAGAGACCCAGTACTTC
>TRBV9|NA|TRBJ2-1|TRBD2
CASPTQTVERTSGNNNEQFF
TGTGCCAGCCCTACCCAGACAGTTGAAAGGACTAGCGGGAACAACAATGAGCAGTTCTTC
>TRBV4-3|NA|TRBJ2-7|TRBD2
CASSQDRELAGQETRYF
TGCGCCAGCAGCCAAGACCGGGAACTAGCGGGTCAAGAGACCCGGTACTTC
>TRBV25-1|NA|TRBJ1-2|NA
CASSSDHISPRDYGYTF
TGTGCCAGCAGTTCGGACCATATTTCCCCGAGGGACTATGGCTACACCTTC
>TRBV12-3/TRBV12-4|few|TRBJ2-5|NA
CASSLVPGGRETQYF
TGTGCCAGCAGTTTAGTCCCTGGGGGCCGGGAGACCCAGTACTTC
>TRBV7-9|NA|TRBJ2-5|TRBD2
CASSFPSGPKKDGQYF
TGTGCCAGCAGCTTCCCTAGCGGTCCCAAGAAGGATGGGCAGTACTTC
>TRBV27|NA|TRBJ2-7|NA
CASSLGEPSYNEQYF
TGTGCCAGCAGTTTAGGGGAGCCCTCCTACAATGAGCAGTACTTC
>TRBV7-2|once|TRBJ2-7|TRBD2
CASSKHPAGLANYEQYF
TGTGCCAGCAGCAAACACCCCGCGGGACTAGCGAACTACGAGCAGTACTTC
>TRBV20-1|NA|TRBJ2-1|TRBD2
CSARDPRTSDNEQFF
TGCAGTGCTAGAGATCCCAGGACTAGCGACAATGAGCAGTTCTTC
>TRBV13|few|TRBJ2-7|TRBD2
CASSSGLAEYEQYF
TGTGCCAGCAGCTCGGGACTAGCGGAATACGAGCAGTACTTC
>TRBV28|once|TRBJ2-4|NA
CASTVDRSVKNIQYF
TGTGCCAGCACCGTTGACCGAAGCGTCAAAAACATTCAGTACTTC
>TRBV6-5|few|TRBJ2-5|NA
CASSWVPRETQYF
TGTGCCAGCAGTTGGGTTCCGAGAGAGACCCAGTACTTC
>TRBV12-3/TRBV12-4|NA|TRBJ1-5|NA
CASRPTGSGQPQHF
TGTGCCAGCAGACCTACAGGGTCGGGGCAGCCCCAGCATTTT
>TRBV5-1|NA|TRBJ2-1|NA
CASSLDPGTAYNEQFF
TGCGCCAGCAGCTTGGACCCGGGGACGGCCTACAATGAGCAGTTCTTC
>TRBV20-1|NA|TRBJ1-1|NA
CSALSAGTNTEAFF
TGCAGTGCTCTATCGGCAGGGACGAACACTGAAGCTTTCTTT
>TRBV3-1|once|TRBJ2-3|NA
CAGSQEWTQYF
TGTGCCGGCAGCCAAGAATGGACGCAGTATTTT